The clone carrying this T cell receptor (beta chain) was found many times. Its antigen is still unknown. Time point in this sample: newly diagnosed GD, antithyroid drugs for less than 3 months. PBMC-derived RNA was used for the TCR library. Researchers made TCR beta libraries by using iRepertoire HTBI primers and running Arm-PCR on CDR3 regions. Using its own MiXCR run on the multiplex PCR reads, TCRdb lists one record per CDR3 protein. The repertoire holds hundreds of thousands of distinct CDR3 sequences, with 15% to 20% as singletons. The source of the sample is a study of regulatory T cells in long-lasting Graves disease. Overall study results and limits: Persistent Graves' patients showed a TCR diversity that was lower than that of newly diagnosed ones. Because few samples were included, accuracy may have been lower.

In addition, the sample was reused for a study of T cells in Graves' hyperthyroidism and ophthalmopathy. According to that study: HTBI primers drove first-round RT-PCR of the TCR CDR3. Also found in blood were most expanded thyroid clonotypes above 0.001.

This sample comprised peripheral blood mononuclear cells (PBMCs), obtained at new diagnosis, from a patient treated with antithyroid drugs. The TCR originated in a woman aged 25 to 39 with Graves disease.

CDR3 nucleotides: TGTGCCAGCAGGCGACAGGGGAGAGGCCTTAATCAGCCCCAGCATTTT. Translated, it gives CASRRQGRGLNQPQHF. The rearrangement joins TRBV12-3 or TRBV12-4 to TRBJ1-5; 8 bases are a match to TRBD1. With 6 bases clipped from V and 4 bases from J, the junction kept 11 bases outside the gene matches. The CDR3 runs 16 residues.